This T cell receptor (beta chain) was documented in a study of cytomegalovirus exposure and HLA in healthy donors. Study findings and constraints: As immune exposure information, only CMV serostatus was available. Later on, an analysis found that several of the most significant clusters appeared to be linked to common viral pathogens, which included parvovirus B19.

After removal of 3 bases from V and 5 bases from J, the junction contained 8 bases not matched to a gene. The CDR3 is 16 amino acids. CDR1 is SGDLS, CDR2 YYNGEE, per germline. Remarks on this clone: Its antigen is not identified.

PCR primers comprised 60 Vbeta and 13 Jbeta primers. Sequencing used immunoSEQ multiplex PCR; TCRdb keeps in-frame clones, though not all of them. The repertoire holds 97,000 or so clones, with more than 60% as singletons. Sequenced input: PBMCs. The source is a man in his fifties or sixties in good health and CMV-seronegative. The chain is built from TRBV9 and TRBJ2-5; TRBD2 aligns across 12 bases. Here the CDR3 DNA reads TGTGCCAGCAGCGCTCAGCTAGCGGGAGGGCAGGAGACCCAGTACTTC. Amino acids: CASSAQLAGGQETQYF. The full variable domain, in which reference TRBV9 and TRBJ2-5 provide the parts outside the CDR3, is DSGVTQTPKHLITATGQRVTLRCSPRSGDLSVYWYQQSLDQGLQFLIQYYNGEERAKGNILERFSAQQFPDLHSELNLSSLELGDSALYFCASSAQLAGGQETQYFGPGTRLLVL.